Listed here are 22 T cell receptor beta chains from one sample, sequenced in a study of blood T cell repertoires in COVID-19. Produced via immunoSEQ multiplex PCR; TCRdb's table is partial and in-frame only. The data contain 110,000 or so clones, about 87% of them singletons. What was sequenced was peripheral blood. The receptors shown here come from a woman aged 45-65 years with acute or convalescent COVID-19.

The rearrangement joins TRBV2 to TRBJ1-3; D is possibly TRBD1 (5 bases). The V end lost 8 bases, the J end lost 4 bases, and 9 bases lay between the germline ends. The CDR3 is 12 amino acids. Germline V gene data show CDR1 as SNHLY and CDR2 as FYNNEI. CDR3 sequence reads: CASSRVGNTIYF. CDR3 nucleotide sequence: TGTGCCAGCTCCAGGGTCGGAAACACCATATATTTT.

The chain carries TRBV10-3 and TRBJ2-7, with 7 bases that match TRBD1. Trimming removed 6 bases from V and 5 bases from J; junction bases left unmatched: 1. The CDR3 is made up of 11 amino acids. Germline V lookup: CDR1 ENHRY, CDR2 SYGVKD. In DNA form, the CDR3 reads TGTGCCATCAGGCAGGGGGACGAGCAGTACTTC. Protein: CAIRQGDEQYF.

This clone appeared a few times. The V call is TRBV6-1, the J call TRBJ2-7, with a tentative D call TRBD1 (6 bases). The V gene lost 0 bases and the J gene lost 0 bases, with 9 bases spanning the gap. Per germline, CDR1 MNHNS and CDR2 SASEGT. CDR3 size: 15 residues. CDR3 sequence: CASSEAQGFSYEQYF. For the CDR3, the DNA is TGTGCCAGCAGTGAAGCACAGGGCTTCTCCTACGAGCAGTACTTC.

The V and J genes are TRBV14 and TRBJ2-7; 8 nucleotides line up with TRBD2. V was pared by 2 bases and J by 5 bases, with 5 bases of the junction left unmatched. The CDR3 loop spans 14 amino acids. Germline lookup yields CDR1 SGHDN and CDR2 FVKESK. The CDR3 loop is CASSQRSGGHEQYF. CDR3 DNA sequence: TGTGCCAGCAGCCAAAGAAGCGGGGGCCACGAGCAGTACTTC.

The V gene is TRBV29-1, the J gene TRBJ2-1; a weak D match, TRBD1 (5 bases). Germline lookup yields CDR1 SQVTM and CDR2 ANQGSEA. The CDR3 contains 12 residues. Trimming left V 6 bases short and J 14 bases short, with 20 bases between. In DNA, the CDR3 is TGCAGCGTCGAGAATAATCCAGGGAAAGAGTTCTTC. Translated, it gives CSVENNPGKEFF.

The CDR3 sequence: CASSYSHASDYEQYF. The CDR3 DNA reads as TGTGCCAGCAGTTACTCCCACGCTTCAGACTACGAGCAGTACTTC. The V call is TRBV6-2 or TRBV6-3, the J call TRBJ2-7; unclear D gene. The germline gives CDR1 MNHEY, CDR2 SVGEGT. The CDR3 has 15 amino acids. V was clipped by 0 bases and J by 3 bases, with 12 bases between them.

J is TRBJ2-5 and V is TRBV9, with TRBD1 matching 8 bases. Germline assignment: CDR1 SGDLS and CDR2 YYNGEE. This CDR3 has 14 residues. V lost 0 bases to trimming and J lost 6 bases; unmatched junction nucleotides: 4. The CDR3 is CASSVEDRDQTQYF. The CDR3 DNA follows: TGTGCCAGCAGCGTAGAGGACAGGGACCAGACCCAGTACTTC.

This rearrangement joins TRBV19 to TRBJ2-1, with TRBD2 identical over 8 bases. V was clipped by 10 bases and J by 8 bases; unmatched bases: 13. The CDR3 totals 14 residues. CDR1 is LNHDA and CDR2 is SQIVND in the germline V gene (reference sequence). CDR3 amino acids: CATGGVIFGDEQFF. CDR3 DNA sequence: TGTGCCACCGGGGGGGTCATCTTCGGGGATGAGCAGTTCTTC.

The J gene is TRBJ2-7, the V gene TRBV15; 7 bases align to TRBD1. V shed 5 bases, J shed 0 bases, and the junction held 4 bases outside the gene matches. CDR1 is LNHNV and CDR2 is YYDKDF in the germline V gene (reference sequence). The CDR3 contains 14 residues. The CDR3 reads CATSDRDSSYEQYF. CDR3 nucleotides: TGTGCCACCAGCGACCGGGACAGCTCCTACGAGCAGTACTTC.

The chain joins TRBV11-2 to TRBJ1-1; 8 bases are a match to TRBD1. Per germline, CDR1 SGHAT and CDR2 FQNNGV. The CDR3 contains 14 residues. V lost 6 bases to trimming and J lost 3 bases; unmatched junction nucleotides: 6. The chain's CDR3 is CASSLDRVDTEAFF. CDR3 DNA sequence: TGTGCCAGCAGTTTGGACAGGGTGGACACTGAAGCTTTCTTT.

The chain recombines TRBV12-3 or TRBV12-4 with TRBJ1-2; TRBD1 matches at 7 bases. The CDR3 is 12 amino acids. V trimming: 7 bases; J trimming: 7 bases; junction bases outside the gene matches: 6. Here the CDR3 DNA reads TGTGCCAGCACGACCGGGACAGCTGGCTACACCTTC. Translated: CASTTGTAGYTF.

This clone was found a few times. The chain combines TRBV24-1 with TRBJ2-2, with D perhaps TRBD2 (6 bases). Trimming cost V 0 bases and J 3 bases, with 10 bases left between them. CDR3 length: 16 amino acids. Per germline, CDR1 KGHDR and CDR2 SFDVKD. CDR3 DNA sequence: TGTGCCACCAGTGATTTGGGCGGGGCAGACACCGGGGAGCTGTTTTTT. Translating gives CATSDLGGADTGELFF.

This chain joins TRBV20-1 and TRBJ1-1; D possibly corresponds to TRBD1 (5 bases). V lost 7 bases to trimming and J lost 5 bases, with 11 bases between them. Germline loops: CDR1 DFQATT, CDR2 SNEGSKA (reference sequence). The CDR3 is 11 residues long. CDR3 bases: TGCAGTGTTGCCCGGACAACTGAAGCTTTCTTT. Protein product: CSVARTTEAFF.

The chain recombines TRBV12-3 or TRBV12-4 with TRBJ1-5; 7 nucleotides line up with TRBD1. The CDR3 has 13 amino acids. V trimming: 5 bases; J trimming: 6 bases; junction bases outside the gene matches: 4. This CDR3 is CASSDRVSQPQHF. The CDR3 nucleotides read TGTGCCAGCAGTGACAGGGTCAGTCAGCCCCAGCATTTT.

V is TRBV3-1 (or the pseudogene TRBV3-2) and J is TRBJ1-5, with D possibly being TRBD1 (6 bases). The CDR3 loop spans 15 amino acids. In germline, CDR1 is LGHDT, CDR2 YNNKEL (reference sequence). The V end lost 1 base, the J end lost 7 bases, and 14 bases lay between the germline ends. DNA for the CDR3: TGTGCCAGCAGCCAAGCCCAGGGGTCCCACCAGCCCCAGCATTTT. Protein: CASSQAQGSHQPQHF.

The chain links TRBV30 to TRBJ1-3, with no clear D. Germline V gene sequence: CDR1 GTSNPN, CDR2 SVGIG (reference sequence). V was clipped by 7 bases and J by 0 bases, with 13 bases between them. This CDR3 spans 14 amino acids. CDR3 loop: CAYPRGDSGNTIYF. DNA for the CDR3: TGTGCCTACCCTCGCGGGGACTCTGGAAACACCATATATTTT.

The chain recombines TRBV6-6 with TRBJ2-7; unclear D gene. Germline V gene data show CDR1 as MNHNY and CDR2 as SVGAGI (reference sequence). This CDR3 is 13 amino acids long. V lost 4 bases to trimming and J lost 3 bases, with 10 bases between them. CDR3 loop: CASSSTERYEQYF. The CDR3 DNA reads as TGTGCCAGCAGTTCCACGGAGCGCTACGAGCAGTACTTC.

This clone turned up a few times. This rearrangement joins TRBV5-4 to TRBJ1-2; tentatively, D is TRBD1 (6 bases). The length of the CDR3 is 13 residues. Germline-derived CDR1 and CDR2 are SGHNT and YYREEE (reference sequence). Trimming shortened V by 7 bases and J by 7 bases, and 17 bases separated the two germline ends. The CDR3 region has the DNA TGTGCCAGCCGGGTGGGGGGGCAAGTTGGCTACACCTTC. Translated, it gives CASRVGGQVGYTF. Full variable domain (missing parts from reference TRBV5-4 and TRBJ1-2): ETGVTQSPTHLIKTRGQQVTLRCSSQSGHNTVSWYQQALGQGPQFIFQYYREEENGRGNFPPRFSGLQFPNYSSELNVNALELDDSALYLCASRVGGQVGYTFGSGTRLTVV.

This chain joins TRBV4-2 and TRBJ2-3, with 14 nucleotides matching TRBD2. Trimming took 5 bases from V and 2 from J; bases not matched to a gene: 3. Germline CDR1 and CDR2: LGHNA and YNFKEQ. This CDR3 has 16 amino acids. The CDR3 sequence: CASSSGLAGDTDTQYF. The DNA for the CDR3 is TGTGCCAGCAGCTCGGGACTAGCGGGGGACACAGATACGCAGTATTTT.

This sequence joins TRBV20-1 and TRBJ2-7; TRBD1 aligns across 9 bases. The J segment lost 3 bases and the V segment lost 3 bases, leaving 15 bases of the junction unmatched. Germline CDR1 DFQATT, CDR2 SNEGSKA (reference sequence). The CDR3 is made up of 17 amino acids. The CDR3 here is CSASALLEGQGFYEQYF. In DNA form, the CDR3 reads TGCAGTGCTAGTGCCCTGCTGGAGGGACAGGGTTTCTACGAGCAGTACTTC.

This chain links TRBV10-3 with TRBJ2-1; TRBD2 matches 11 bases. Germline CDR1 and CDR2: ENHRY and SYGVKD. V shed 9 bases and J 7 bases; nucleotides not matched to a gene: 8. The CDR3 totals 14 residues. As DNA, the CDR3 is TGTGCCATTAGAGAACTAGCGGGAGTAAATGAGCAGTTCTTC. This encodes CAIRELAGVNEQFF.

The chain uses TRBV21-1 and TRBJ1-5; TRBD1, the table's D call, lacks a check against the DNA. TRBV21-1 is a pseudogene segment. The CDR3 consists of 18 residues. DNA of the CDR3: TGTGCCAGCAGCAAAGCGGGGGACAGGGAAGGGAACAATCAGCCCCAGCATTTT. It is translated as CASSKAGDREGNNQPQHF.